Each of the 29 T cell receptor beta chains below was sequenced from the same sample in a study of beta chain features in type 1 diabetes. Study-wide results and caveats: People with Type 1 diabetes carried modestly yet significantly shorter TCRB CDR3s in all four CD4+ subsets.

The authors reverse transcribed all of the isolated RNA, so sequencing captured expressed TCRB transcripts. TCRdb's copy holds only in-frame clones and misses some; the assay was immunoSEQ multiplex PCR. The repertoire holds 350,000 to 450,000 clones, 10% to 15% seen once, with 0.0095% to 0.012% in the top ten. These receptors have no identified antigens. The sequencing input was naive CD4+ T cells from blood. The receptors shown here come from a woman aged 18-29 years with type 1 diabetes.

The sample holds a few counts of this clone. The chain employs TRBV4-1 and TRBJ2-2; D not resolved. Germline CDR1 MGHRA, CDR2 YSYEKL. This CDR3 spans 15 amino acids. Trimming cost V 3 bases and J 4 bases, with 12 bases left between them. CDR3 residues: CASSQPGGGTGELFF. DNA for the CDR3: TGCGCCAGCAGCCAGCCTGGCGGCGGCACCGGGGAGCTGTTTTTT.

This clone was picked up a small number of times. The chain joins TRBV7-9 to TRBJ1-5; D remains ambiguous. V lost 5 bases to trimming and J lost 7 bases, with 12 bases between them. Germline lookup yields CDR1 SEHNR and CDR2 FQNEAQ (reference sequence). This CDR3 has 13 amino acids. The CDR3 reads CASSLRGGQPQHF. In nucleotides, the CDR3 is TGTGCCAGCAGCCTACGGGGAGGACAGCCCCAGCATTTT.

This clone has a handful of counts. This sequence joins TRBV11-2 and TRBJ2-3, with TRBD2 as a possible D gene (5 bases). The CDR3 extends over 13 amino acids. Trimming pared 0 bases from V and 9 bases from J, leaving 10 bases between. CDR1 SGHAT and CDR2 FQNNGV come from the germline V gene. CDR3: CASSLEGRGTQYF. In nucleotides, the CDR3 is TGTGCCAGCAGCTTAGAGGGCCGCGGGACGCAGTATTTT.

The chain uses TRBV5-4 and TRBJ2-3; TRBD2 is a possible D gene (7 bases). Germline loops: CDR1 SGHNT, CDR2 YYREEE (reference sequence). The CDR3 extends over 16 amino acids. The V end lost 1 base, the J end lost 1 base, and 13 bases lay between the germline ends. The CDR3 sequence: CASSLNRGARTDTQYF. As DNA, the CDR3 is TGTGCCAGCAGCTTGAACCGGGGGGCCCGCACAGATACGCAGTATTTT.

The chain carries TRBV6-6 and TRBJ1-1; 7 bases are shared with TRBD1. The CDR3 consists of 16 residues. With 5 bases clipped from V and 0 bases from J, the junction kept 9 bases outside the gene matches. Per germline, CDR1 MNHNY and CDR2 SVGAGI (reference sequence). In DNA form, the CDR3 reads TGTGCCAGCAGTAGGAGACAGGGACCATTGAACACTGAAGCTTTCTTT. It yields the protein CASSRRQGPLNTEAFF.

This clone was picked up a small number of times. The chain has TRBV13 and TRBJ2-7; D unclear. Trimming removed 0 bases at V and 3 bases at J, with 9 bases between. Germline lookup yields CDR1 PRHDT and CDR2 FYEKMQ (reference sequence). The CDR3 loop spans 14 amino acids. The CDR3 spells CASSLGGPYYEQYF. The CDR3 coding sequence is TGTGCCAGCAGCTTAGGTGGGCCGTACTACGAGCAGTACTTC.

The chain couples TRBV9 to TRBJ2-7; possibly TRBD2 for D (7 bases). CDR3 length: 16 amino acids. V gave up 4 bases and J gave up 2 bases, with 19 bases separating them. Per the germline V gene, CDR1 is SGDLS and CDR2 is YYNGEE. The CDR3 nucleotides read TGTGCCAGCAGCACCCGGATAGGGGGGGAAACCTACGAGCAGTACTTC. Amino acids: CASSTRIGGETYEQYF.

This clone has only one observation. V gene TRBV2 combines with J gene TRBJ1-4; D uncertain. The V and J ends lost 0 bases and 7 bases respectively, with 9 bases between them. The CDR3 is made up of 14 amino acids. Germline CDR1 reads SNHLY; CDR2 reads FYNNEI. Written as DNA, the CDR3 is TGTGCCAGCAGTGAAGCGAGGGTGGGTGAAAAACTGTTTTTT. Its protein product is CASSEARVGEKLFF.

This clone was picked up a small number of times. V usage is TRBV30 and J usage is TRBJ1-5; 7 bases line up with TRBD1. This CDR3 comprises 14 residues. Germline V lookup: CDR1 GTSNPN, CDR2 SVGIG (reference sequence). V lost 3 bases to trimming and J lost 5 bases; unmatched junction nucleotides: 7. In DNA form, the CDR3 reads TGTGCCTGGAGCGTGAACAGGGGAGATCAGCCCCAGCATTTT. Translation gives CAWSVNRGDQPQHF.

This clone was observed a few times. The rearrangement links TRBV28 to TRBJ1-1, with 7 nucleotides matching TRBD1. Germline V gene data show CDR1 as MDHEN and CDR2 as SYDVKM. The V gene end was trimmed by 6 bases and the J gene end by 4 bases; junction bases not matched to a gene: 8. The CDR3 has 14 amino acids. Here the CDR3 DNA reads TGTGCCAGCAGCGAGTCGCAGGGGGGCACTGAAGCTTTCTTT. It translates to CASSESQGGTEAFF.

The chain recombines TRBV5-1 with TRBJ2-1, with a tentative D call TRBD1 (5 bases). The length of the CDR3 is 15 residues. Deletions cut 3 bases from V and 4 bases from J, with 14 bases between. The germline gives CDR1 SGHRS, CDR2 YFSETQ. This CDR3 reads CASSSPLGVYNEQFF. Written as DNA, the CDR3 is TGCGCCAGCAGCTCCCCCTTAGGGGTTTACAATGAGCAGTTCTTC.

This clone was detected a few times. The chain uses TRBV5-1 and TRBJ1-1, with D tentatively TRBD1 (6 bases). Germline assignment: CDR1 SGHRS and CDR2 YFSETQ. This CDR3 spans 15 amino acids. The ends were cut back, 1 base at V and 0 bases at J, with 10 bases in the middle. In DNA, the CDR3 is TGCGCCAGCAGCTTGCAGGGGCTGATGAACACTGAAGCTTTCTTT. Translated: CASSLQGLMNTEAFF.

There are a few counts of this clone. This chain links TRBV11-2 with TRBJ2-1, with TRBD1 identical over 11 bases. Germline V gene lookup returns CDR1 SGHAT and CDR2 FQNNGV. The CDR3 length is 13 residues. V dropped 5 bases and J dropped 15; count of bases not matched to a gene: 9. DNA of the CDR3: TGTGCCAGCAGCCCGACAGGGACAGGGGGTCCGTTCTTC. This encodes CASSPTGTGGPFF.

This clone showed up just a few times. V is TRBV15 and J is TRBJ1-4, with TRBD1 as a possible D gene (6 bases). V lost 0 bases and J 8 bases, leaving 13 bases between the germline ends. This CDR3 has 15 amino acids. CDR1 and CDR2 (germline): LNHNV, YYDKDF (reference sequence). CDR3 protein: CATSRDGQRGEKLFF. The CDR3 coding sequence is TGTGCCACCAGCAGAGATGGACAGAGAGGGGAAAAACTGTTTTTT.

This clone was seen only a few times. The chain links TRBV4-2 to TRBJ2-7, with 11 nucleotides matching TRBD2. Germline V gene lookup returns CDR1 LGHNA and CDR2 YNFKEQ. The CDR3 extends over 16 amino acids. J gave up 0 bases and V 3 bases, and 4 bases lay outside the gene matches. The CDR3 DNA follows: TGTGCCAGCAGCCACAGAGGGACTAGCGGCTCCTACGAGCAGTACTTC. It encodes CASSHRGTSGSYEQYF.

Note on this clone: Other DNA sequences from this sample encode an identical CDR3 as well. The rearrangement links TRBV11-2 to TRBJ1-6, with D possibly TRBD1 on 6 matching bases. Trimming stripped 2 bases from V and 10 bases from J, with 12 bases between. Germline CDR1 and CDR2: SGHAT and FQNNGV. The CDR3 is 14 residues long. The CDR3 protein is CASSLRQGNSPLHF. The DNA for the CDR3 is TGTGCCAGCAGCTTAAGGCAGGGGAACTCACCCCTCCACTTT.

In this sample, this clone turned up a few times. This chain joins TRBV18 and TRBJ1-5; 10 positions match TRBD1. The trim removed 5 bases at V and 4 bases at J, leaving 2 bases unmatched. Germline V gene data show CDR1 as KGHSH and CDR2 as LQKENI. The length of the CDR3 is 14 residues. The CDR3: CASSKDRGNQPQHF. The CDR3 DNA sequence: TGTGCCAGCTCAAAGGACAGGGGGAATCAGCCCCAGCATTTT.

The genes are TRBV4-3 and TRBJ2-2; 14 bases map to TRBD2. The CDR3 contains 18 residues. Trimming at V came to 4 bases and at J to 3 bases, leaving 7 bases not matched to a gene. Germline V gives CDR1 LGHNA, CDR2 YSLEER. CDR3: CASSPGTGLAGDTGELFF. CDR3 bases: TGCGCCAGCAGCCCCGGCACGGGACTAGCGGGAGACACCGGGGAGCTGTTTTTT.

This chain links TRBV4-3 with TRBJ2-7; 13 positions match TRBD2. This CDR3 has 16 residues. Germline-derived CDR1 and CDR2 are LGHNA and YSLEER. V shed 5 bases, J shed 3 bases, and the junction held 7 bases outside the gene matches. The CDR3 nucleotides are TGCGCCAGCAGCAACTTCGGGACTAGCGGGGACTACGAGCAGTACTTC. It codes for CASSNFGTSGDYEQYF.

In DNA, the CDR3 is TGTGCCAGCAGCTTCCAACTAGCCAGCACAGATACGCAGTATTTT. It is translated as CASSFQLASTDTQYF. The chain combines TRBV7-2 with TRBJ2-3; possible D gene TRBD2, 6 bases. Germline-derived CDR1 and CDR2 are SGHTA and FQGNSA. V dropped 3 bases and J dropped 0 bases, with 10 bases sitting between them. The CDR3 runs 15 residues.

This chain links TRBV19 with TRBJ2-5, with TRBD2 as a possible D gene (6 bases). V lost 3 bases and J lost 4, with 15 bases in between. Germline CDR1 is LNHDA and CDR2 is SQIVND (reference sequence). The CDR3 runs 15 residues. The CDR3 loop is CASSIGAGFRETQYF. The CDR3 DNA reads as TGTGCCAGTAGTATCGGGGCGGGGTTCCGAGAGACCCAGTACTTC.

This chain links TRBV7-9 with TRBJ2-6, with TRBD1 identical over 8 bases. The CDR3 contains 18 residues. V shed 8 bases, J shed 0 bases, and the junction held 12 bases outside the gene matches. CDR1 and CDR2 (germline): SEHNR, FQNEAQ (reference sequence). DNA for the CDR3: TGTGCCAGCGGACAGGGTAAACGACTCCGCTCTGGGGCCAACGTCCTGACTTTC. This codes for CASGQGKRLRSGANVLTF.

The chain links TRBV29-1 to TRBJ2-7; 7 nucleotides match TRBD2. The germline CDR1 and CDR2 sequences are SQVTM and ANQGSEA. This CDR3 has 13 residues. After removal of 3 bases from V and 3 bases from J, the junction contained 5 bases not matched to a gene. As DNA, the CDR3 is TGCAGCGTTGAGCTAGCGGCATACTACGAGCAGTACTTC. Translating it yields CSVELAAYYEQYF.

This clone was observed a few times. CDR3 loop: CAISDLATGTSGDNEQFF. CDR3 DNA: TGTGCCATCAGTGATCTGGCCACGGGGACTAGCGGTGACAATGAGCAGTTCTTC. The V and J genes are TRBV10-3 and TRBJ2-1, with 11 bases fitting TRBD2. The CDR3 contains 18 residues. The germline CDR1 and CDR2 sequences are ENHRY and SYGVKD. V was pared by 3 bases and J by 5 bases, with 12 bases of the junction left unmatched.

CDR3: CASGRGNQPQHF. The DNA of the CDR3 is TGTGCCAGCGGCAGGGGGAACCAGCCCCAGCATTTT. The chain links TRBV2 to TRBJ1-5; 7 bases agree with TRBD1. Germline V gene sequence: CDR1 SNHLY, CDR2 FYNNEI. V gave up 8 bases and J gave up 7 bases; unmatched junction bases: 5. The CDR3 covers 12 residues.

This clone has only a few counts. J is TRBJ2-1 and V is TRBV11-2, with D perhaps TRBD2 (6 bases). V was trimmed by 2 bases and J by 0 bases, leaving 17 bases between them. Germline V gene sequence: CDR1 SGHAT, CDR2 FQNNGV. This CDR3 has 18 residues. The CDR3 reads CASSLRRGGKSSYNEQFF. In nucleotides, the CDR3 is TGTGCCAGCAGCTTAAGGCGGGGTGGCAAAAGCTCCTACAATGAGCAGTTCTTC.

This clone came up a few times. The gene calls are TRBV21-1 and TRBJ2-1; the table gives TRBD2 as D, unverified against the DNA. TRBV21-1 is marked as a pseudogene. This CDR3 is 15 amino acids long. The CDR3 region has the DNA TGTGCCAGCAGTACCGGGACTAGCGGGAGCAATGAGCAGTTCTTC. It specifies CASSTGTSGSNEQFF.

As to this clone: Additional DNA sequences in this sample encode the identical CDR3. The chain carries TRBV6-5 and TRBJ2-3; the D gene is possibly TRBD2 (5 bases). This CDR3 spans 15 amino acids. V lost 3 bases and J 0 bases, leaving 10 bases between the germline ends. Per germline, CDR1 MNHEY and CDR2 SVGAGI. CDR3 amino acids: CASSYSGGSTDTQYF. DNA of the CDR3: TGTGCCAGCAGTTATTCGGGCGGGAGCACAGATACGCAGTATTTT.

This rearrangement joins TRBV7-6 to TRBJ1-5, with 8 bases matching TRBD1. The CDR3 is 13 amino acids. Germline trimming cut 4 bases from V and 7 bases from J; bases unmatched to any gene: 3. Germline CDR1 is SGHVS and CDR2 is FNYEAQ. CDR3 DNA sequence: TGTGCCAGCAGCTGGGGACAGGAGCAGCCCCAGCATTTT. Protein: CASSWGQEQPQHF.